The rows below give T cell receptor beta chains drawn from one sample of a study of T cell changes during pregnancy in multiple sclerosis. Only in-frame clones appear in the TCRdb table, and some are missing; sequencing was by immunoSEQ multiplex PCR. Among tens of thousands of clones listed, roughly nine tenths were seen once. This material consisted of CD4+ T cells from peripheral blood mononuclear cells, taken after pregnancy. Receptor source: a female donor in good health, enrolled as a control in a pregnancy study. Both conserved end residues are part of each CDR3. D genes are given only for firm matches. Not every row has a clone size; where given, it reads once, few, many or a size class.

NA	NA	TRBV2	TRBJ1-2	CASRPGGGPSYGYTF	TGTGCCAGCAGACCCGGGGGGGGGCCCTCCTATGGCTACACCTTC
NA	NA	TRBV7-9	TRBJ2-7	CASSSTSSYEQYF	TGTGCCAGCAGCTCTACTAGCAGCTACGAGCAGTACTTC
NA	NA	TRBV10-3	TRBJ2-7	CAISESEGGLNEQYF	TGTGCCATCAGTGAGTCTGAGGGGGGGCTTAACGAGCAGTACTTC
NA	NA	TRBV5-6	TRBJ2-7	CASSPRVMNFYEQYF	TGTGCCAGCAGCCCCAGGGTTATGAACTTCTACGAGCAGTACTTC
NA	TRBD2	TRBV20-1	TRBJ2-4	CSAAPSGIKYF	TGCAGTGCTGCCCCTAGCGGGATTAAGTACTTC
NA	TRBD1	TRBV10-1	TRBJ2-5	CATSLGQGDRETQYF	TGCGCCACCTCCCTCGGACAGGGGGATCGTGAGACCCAGTACTTC
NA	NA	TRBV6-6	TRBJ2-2	CASRLQGIAGELFF	TGTGCCAGCAGACTACAGGGAATAGCCGGGGAGCTGTTTTTT
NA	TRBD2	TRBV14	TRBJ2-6	CASSQGGSGRSGANVLTF	TGTGCCAGCAGCCAAGGGGGTAGCGGGAGATCTGGGGCCAACGTCCTGACTTTC
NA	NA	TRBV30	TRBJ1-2	CAWSVTADGYTF	TGTGCCTGGAGTGTAACTGCGGATGGCTACACCTTC
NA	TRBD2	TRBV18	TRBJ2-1	CASSPGRAYNEQFF	TGTGCCAGCTCACCAGGGAGGGCCTACAATGAGCAGTTCTTC
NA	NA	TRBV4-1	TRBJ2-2	CASSQDWRGTNTGELFF	TGCGCCAGCAGCCAAGATTGGCGGGGAACGAACACCGGGGAGCTGTTTTTT
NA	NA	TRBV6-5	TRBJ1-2	CASSYSAVNYGYTF	TGTGCCAGCAGTTACTCTGCGGTTAACTATGGCTACACCTTC
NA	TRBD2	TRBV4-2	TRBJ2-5	CASSQASGGLADETQYF	TGTGCCAGCAGCCAAGCTAGCGGGGGGCTCGCCGATGAGACCCAGTACTTC
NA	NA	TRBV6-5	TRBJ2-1	CASSRRDEQFF	TGTGCCAGCAGCCGGCGGGATGAGCAGTTCTTC
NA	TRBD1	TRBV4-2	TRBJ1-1	CASSLRTGRAFF	TGTGCCAGCAGCTTGCGGACAGGGCGGGCTTTCTTT
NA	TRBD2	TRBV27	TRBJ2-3	CASTETSGGRHTQYF	TGTGCCAGCACGGAGACTAGCGGGGGGCGTCATACGCAGTATTTT
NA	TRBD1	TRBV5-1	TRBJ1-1	CASSGDLRDRVVYTEAFF	TGCGCCAGCAGCGGGGACCTCCGGGACAGGGTGGTTTACACTGAAGCTTTCTTT
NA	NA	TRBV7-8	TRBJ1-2	CASSLGGVYGYTF	TGTGCCAGCAGCTTGGGGGGTGTTTATGGCTACACCTTC
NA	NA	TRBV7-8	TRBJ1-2	CASSARGNYGYTF	TGTGCCAGCAGCGCCAGGGGTAACTATGGCTACACCTTC
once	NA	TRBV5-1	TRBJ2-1	CASSLLGGHSYNEQFF	TGCGCCAGCAGCTTGTTGGGCGGACACTCCTACAATGAGCAGTTCTTC
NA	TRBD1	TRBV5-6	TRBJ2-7	CASSLIGGLYEQYF	TGTGCCAGCAGCTTGATAGGGGGCCTCTACGAGCAGTACTTC
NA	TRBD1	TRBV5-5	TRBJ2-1	CASCSRDRDYNEQFF	TGTGCCAGCTGTTCCCGGGACAGGGACTACAATGAGCAGTTCTTC
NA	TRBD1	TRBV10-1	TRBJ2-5	CASSRDRGQETQYF	TGCGCCAGCAGTAGGGACAGGGGCCAAGAGACCCAGTACTTC
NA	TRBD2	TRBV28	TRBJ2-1	CASSPSGSGYNEQFF	TGTGCCAGCAGCCCAAGCGGGAGCGGCTACAATGAGCAGTTCTTC
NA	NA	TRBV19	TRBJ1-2	CASSIDGGDLYGYTF	TGTGCCAGTAGTATAGATGGCGGGGACCTCTATGGCTACACCTTC
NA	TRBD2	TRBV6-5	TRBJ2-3	CASTGRGPTDTQYF	TGTGCCAGCACAGGGAGGGGCCCCACAGATACGCAGTATTTT
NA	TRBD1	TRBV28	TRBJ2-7	CASSFLGQGAQQYF	TGTGCCAGCAGTTTTCTCGGACAGGGCGCCCAGCAGTACTTC
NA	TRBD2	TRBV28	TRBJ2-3	CASSRLAATDTQYF	TGTGCCAGCAGCAGACTAGCGGCGACAGATACGCAGTATTTT
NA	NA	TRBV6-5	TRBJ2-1	CASAPSSVGNEQFF	TGTGCCAGCGCACCGAGTAGTGTTGGCAATGAGCAGTTCTTC
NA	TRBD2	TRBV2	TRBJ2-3	CASSPSGGHGQYF	TGTGCCAGCAGTCCTAGCGGGGGACATGGGCAGTATTTT
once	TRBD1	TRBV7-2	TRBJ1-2	CASSRDRQYGYTF	TGTGCCAGCAGCCGGGACAGGCAATATGGCTACACCTTC
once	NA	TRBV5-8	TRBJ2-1	CASSGGSGINEQFF	TGTGCCAGCAGCGGCGGCTCGGGGATCAATGAGCAGTTCTTC
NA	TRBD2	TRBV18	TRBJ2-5	CASSLAGKETQYF	TGTGCCAGCTCACTAGCGGGAAAAGAGACCCAGTACTTC
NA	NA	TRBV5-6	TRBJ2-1	CASSRRRTGPTSYNEQFF	TGTGCCAGCAGCCGCCGACGGACTGGCCCAACCTCCTACAATGAGCAGTTCTTC
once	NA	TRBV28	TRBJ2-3	CASSPRGDTQYF	TGTGCCAGCAGCCCCCGAGGGGATACGCAGTATTTT
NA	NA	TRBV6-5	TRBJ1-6	CASSPGTYEAPLHF	TGTGCCAGCAGTCCCGGGACTTACGAGGCGCCCCTCCACTTT
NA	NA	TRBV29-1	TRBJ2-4	CSVSLDFRNIQYF	TGCAGCGTGTCCCTAGATTTCAGAAACATTCAGTACTTC
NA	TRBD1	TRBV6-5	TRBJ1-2	CASSWGQVDGYTF	TGTGCCAGCAGTTGGGGACAGGTGGATGGCTACACCTTC
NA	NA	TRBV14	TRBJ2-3	CASSHRDSFRGTDTQYF	TGTGCCAGCAGCCACCGGGACTCCTTCCGTGGCACAGATACGCAGTATTTT
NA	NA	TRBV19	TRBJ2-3	CASSFRETDTQYF	TGTGCCAGTAGCTTCCGGGAGACAGATACGCAGTATTTT
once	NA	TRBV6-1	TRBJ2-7	CASSESYRSYEQYF	TGTGCCAGCAGTGAGTCGTACAGGTCCTACGAGCAGTACTTC
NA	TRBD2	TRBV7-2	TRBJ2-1	CASSPTGLAGVFKQFF	TGTGCCAGCAGCCCCACCGGACTAGCGGGAGTATTTAAGCAGTTCTTC